Below are 8 T cell receptor beta chains sequenced from a single sample in a study of blood T cell repertoires in COVID-19. The assay was immunoSEQ multiplex PCR, and TCRdb's table has in-frame clones only and misses some. The sample yields some 83,000 clones, approximately 78% seen once. Sequencing used peripheral blood. These receptors were collected from a human donor in a cohort sampled during active COVID-19.

The chain carries TRBV15 and TRBJ2-1, with TRBD2 identical over 9 bases. J lost 12 bases, V lost 5 bases, and 11 bases had no gene match. The CDR3 has 14 residues. From germline, CDR1 is LNHNV and CDR2 YYDKDF (reference sequence). This chain's CDR3 is CATSRGGGLDGQFF. For the CDR3, the DNA is TGTGCCACCAGCCGCGGGGGGGGGCTTGACGGGCAGTTCTTC.

The chain links TRBV7-3 to TRBJ2-5; 9 bases are shared with TRBD2. From germline, CDR1 is SGHTA and CDR2 FQGTGA. The CDR3 covers 15 residues. Trimming took 0 bases from V and 2 from J; bases not matched to a gene: 1. In DNA, the CDR3 is TGTGCCAGCAGCTTAACTAGCGGGAGACAAGAGACCCAGTACTTC. Its translation is CASSLTSGRQETQYF. The full variable domain, completed using reference TRBV7-3 and TRBJ2-5, is GAGVSQTPSNKVTEKGKYVELRCDPISGHTALYWYRQSLGQGPEFLIYFQGTGAADDSGLPNDRFFAVRPEGSVSTLKIQRTERGDSAVYLCASSLTSGRQETQYFGPGTRLLVL.

This clone turned up a few times. The V and J genes are TRBV27 and TRBJ2-7; the D gene is possibly TRBD1 (5 bases). V dropped 4 bases and J dropped 3 bases, with 7 bases sitting between them. Germline V gives CDR1 MNHEY, CDR2 SMNVEV (reference sequence). The CDR3 covers 12 residues. The CDR3 DNA is TGTGCCAGCAGTTCCCAGGGCTACGAGCAGTACTTC. Encoded protein: CASSSQGYEQYF.

The CDR3 nucleotides are TGTGCCAGCAGCTTAAGTAGTCCGCTCAACCGGGGGTACAATGAGCAGTTCTTC. This gives the protein CASSLSSPLNRGYNEQFF. V is TRBV7-3 and J is TRBJ2-1, with D maybe TRBD2 (6 bases). This CDR3 is 18 amino acids long. Germline CDR1 reads SGHTA; CDR2 reads FQGTGA. The V end lost 1 base, the J end lost 4 bases, and 20 bases lay between the germline ends.

The chain employs TRBV10-3 and TRBJ2-7; 7 bases fit TRBD1. This CDR3 is 14 amino acids long. Germline V gene lookup returns CDR1 ENHRY and CDR2 SYGVKD. Unmatched junction bases numbered 6, after V lost 4 bases and J lost 3 bases. CDR3 coding DNA: TGTGCCATCAGTGTCAGGGACAGCAGCTACGAGCAGTACTTC. Translation gives CAISVRDSSYEQYF.

The CDR3 spells CASSGDRSSGYTF. The CDR3 DNA is TGTGCCAGCAGTGGGGACAGGTCGAGTGGCTACACCTTC. This rearrangement joins TRBV28 to TRBJ1-2; 8 bases agree with TRBD1. The CDR3 has 13 residues. CDR1 and CDR2 (germline): MDHEN, SYDVKM. V was pared by 5 bases and J by 7 bases, with 6 bases of the junction left unmatched.

V usage is TRBV23-1 and J usage is TRBJ1-1, with a possible D match to TRBD1 (5 bases). TRBV23-1 is placed among ORFs of uncertain function. This CDR3 is built from 15 residues. V lost 1 base to trimming and J lost 0 bases, with 9 bases between them. The CDR3 DNA follows: TGCGCCAGCAGTCAATGGGGGGGTATGAACACTGAAGCTTTCTTT. This translates into CASSQWGGMNTEAFF.

The chain carries TRBV18 and TRBJ1-2; 10 bases agree with TRBD1. CDR1 and CDR2 (germline): KGHSH, LQKENI. This CDR3 is 19 amino acids long. Germline trimming cut 2 bases from V and 0 bases from J; bases unmatched to any gene: 12. CDR3 sequence: CASSPNRDRGLPSNYGYTF. DNA for the CDR3: TGTGCCAGCTCACCAAATCGGGACAGGGGTTTGCCATCTAACTATGGCTACACCTTC.